Shown below are 20 T cell receptor beta chains from a single sample sequenced in a study of shared clonotypes between healthy human individuals. Sequenced by immunoSEQ multiplex PCR; TCRdb stores in-frame clones only, minus some. The sample carries roughly 850,000 clones, 96% recorded once. Terminally differentiated effector memory CD45RA+ cells were left out of the naive CD8 fraction, which was CD45RO-negative and positively selected for CCR7. Sequencing was carried out using naive CD8+ T cells sorted from blood. The receptors shown here come from a young man in good health.

Comment on this clone: Other DNA sequences within the sample encode an identical CDR3. This chain uses TRBV27 with TRBJ2-7, with 12 bases aligning to TRBD2. Germline lookup yields CDR1 MNHEY and CDR2 SMNVEV (reference sequence). J gave up 0 bases and V 1 base, and 1 base lay outside the gene matches. The CDR3 runs to 16 residues. In DNA, the CDR3 is TGTGCCAGCAGTTTATTACTAGCGGGAGGCTCCTACGAGCAGTACTTC. Translated, it gives CASSLLLAGGSYEQYF.

The chain has TRBV5-1 and TRBJ2-7; no reliable D call. The CDR3 spans 15 residues. Germline-derived CDR1 and CDR2 are SGHRS and YFSETQ. Trimming cost V 0 bases and J 1 base, with 11 bases left between them. CDR3 in DNA: TGCGCCAGCAGCTTGGAAAGCCCTCTTTCCTACGAGCAGTACTTC. Protein sequence: CASSLESPLSYEQYF.

The table lists this clone with a count of one. V gene TRBV2 combines with J gene TRBJ2-4; 7 bases match TRBD2. The CDR3 covers 14 residues. The J segment lost 1 base and the V segment lost 9 bases, leaving 6 bases of the junction unmatched. Germline V CDR1 and CDR2: SNHLY, FYNNEI. CDR3 sequence: CARFTGGAKNIQYF. CDR3 in DNA: TGTGCCAGATTTACGGGGGGTGCCAAAAACATTCAGTACTTC.

The rearrangement uses TRBV13 and TRBJ2-2; 8 nucleotides align to TRBD1. The J segment lost 4 bases and the V segment lost 2 bases, leaving 3 bases of the junction unmatched. CDR3 length: 15 residues. Germline CDR1 reads PRHDT; CDR2 reads FYEKMQ (reference sequence). CDR3 loop: CASSLQGAGTGELFF. For the CDR3, the DNA is TGTGCCAGCAGCTTACAGGGGGCGGGCACCGGGGAGCTGTTTTTT.

Comment on this clone: The same CDR3 also results from other DNA sequences found in this sample. The rearrangement uses TRBV27 and TRBJ2-7, with 8 bases aligning to TRBD1. This CDR3 region has 14 residues. V lost 6 bases to trimming and J lost 4 bases; unmatched junction nucleotides: 8. Germline CDR1 reads MNHEY; CDR2 reads SMNVEV (reference sequence). DNA for the CDR3: TGTGCCAGCAGGCCCGGGACAGGCCCGTACGAGCAGTACTTC. Protein product: CASRPGTGPYEQYF.

This clone was seen a single time. The chain is built from TRBV6-5 and TRBJ2-5; 12 bases agree with TRBD2. CDR1 and CDR2 from the germline V gene are MNHEY and SVGAGI. The CDR3 extends over 14 amino acids. After removal of 6 bases from V and 1 base from J, the junction contained 0 bases not matched to a gene. CDR3 DNA sequence: TGTGCCAGCAGGACTAGCGGGAGCCAAGAGACCCAGTACTTC. Amino acids: CASRTSGSQETQYF.

The V and J genes are TRBV7-8 and TRBJ2-5; no clear D. The CDR3 length is 13 residues. Trimming cost V 2 bases and J 4 bases, with 8 bases left between them. The germline V gene has CDR1 SGHVS and CDR2 FQNEAQ. CDR3 DNA sequence: TGTGCCAGCAGCTTATTCCCAGGAGAGACCCAGTACTTC. As protein: CASSLFPGETQYF.

The CDR3 reads CASSPKDRPNYGYTF. As DNA, the CDR3 is TGTGCCAGCTCACCTAAGGACAGGCCTAACTATGGCTACACCTTC. The rearrangement joins TRBV18 to TRBJ1-2; 7 bases align to TRBD1. CDR3 length: 15 amino acids. The germline V gene encodes CDR1 KGHSH and CDR2 LQKENI. V lost 3 bases, J lost 0 bases, and 4 bases stayed unmatched. Using reference TRBV18 and TRBJ1-2 for the parts outside the CDR3, the full variable domain is NAGVMQNPRHLVRRRGQEARLRCSPMKGHSHVYWYRQLPEEGLKFMVYLQKENIIDESGMPKERFSAEFPKEGPSILRIQQVVRGDSAAYFCASSPKDRPNYGYTFGSGTRLTVV.

The J gene is TRBJ2-3, the V gene TRBV2; maybe TRBD1 (5 bases). This CDR3 spans 15 amino acids. Trimming stripped 4 bases from V and 0 bases from J, with 11 bases between. In germline, CDR1 is SNHLY, CDR2 FYNNEI. The CDR3 region has the DNA TGTGCCAGCAGTGTAGGGGCTACTAGCACAGATACGCAGTATTTT. This gives the protein CASSVGATSTDTQYF.

The sample holds one count of this clone. The chain is built from TRBV30 and TRBJ2-7; TRBD1 matches at 7 bases. The germline gives CDR1 GTSNPN, CDR2 SVGIG (reference sequence). The V gene end was trimmed by 0 bases and the J gene end by 0 bases; junction bases not matched to a gene: 2. This CDR3 comprises 14 residues. CDR3 sequence reads: CAWSVTGSSYEQYF. The CDR3 DNA reads TGTGCCTGGAGTGTGACAGGGAGCTCCTACGAGCAGTACTTC. Based on the CDR3 plus reference TRBV30 and TRBJ2-7, the full variable domain is SQTIHQWPATLVQPVGSPLSLECTVEGTSNPNLYWYRQAAGRGLQLLFYSVGIGQISSEVPQNLSASRPQDRQFILSSKKLLLSDSGFYLCAWSVTGSSYEQYFGPGTRLTVT.

This rearrangement joins TRBV10-3 to TRBJ2-6; perhaps TRBD1 as D (5 bases). V was clipped by 5 bases and J by 0 bases, with 20 bases between them. Germline-derived CDR1 and CDR2 are ENHRY and SYGVKD. This CDR3 has 19 residues. The CDR3 spells CAISPPSGSPSSGANVLTF. DNA of the CDR3: TGTGCCATCAGTCCCCCTTCAGGGTCCCCAAGCTCTGGGGCCAACGTCCTGACTTTC.

This chain connects TRBV11-2 to TRBJ1-1; no firm D call. Germline-derived CDR1 and CDR2 are SGHAT and FQNNGV. V dropped 1 base and J dropped 3 bases, with 3 bases sitting between them. The CDR3 length is 12 residues. CDR3 sequence reads: CASSLVYTEAFF. The DNA of the CDR3 is TGTGCCAGCAGCTTAGTGTACACTGAAGCTTTCTTT. Complete variable domain (other parts from reference TRBV11-2 and TRBJ1-1): EAGVAQSPRYKIIEKRQSVAFWCNPISGHATLYWYQQILGQGPKLLIQFQNNGVVDDSQLPKDRFSAERLKGVDSTLKIQPAKLEDSAVYLCASSLVYTEAFFGQGTRLTVV.

The chain couples TRBV29-1 to TRBJ2-7, with TRBD2 identical over 13 bases. The CDR3 is 14 residues long. Germline assignment: CDR1 SQVTM and CDR2 ANQGSEA. V gave up 6 bases and J gave up 0 bases; unmatched junction bases: 2. As DNA, the CDR3 is TGCAGCGTCCGACTAGCGGGAGGCTCCTACGAGCAGTACTTC. Encoded protein: CSVRLAGGSYEQYF.

The rearrangement links TRBV5-5 to TRBJ2-7; D not resolved. V dropped 6 bases and J dropped 3 bases, with 10 bases sitting between them. CDR3 length: 12 amino acids. Germline V gene data show CDR1 as SGHKS and CDR2 as YYEKEE (reference sequence). CDR3: CASMGIFYEQYF. The CDR3 nucleotides read TGTGCCAGCATGGGAATATTCTACGAGCAGTACTTC.

The V gene is TRBV25-1, the J gene TRBJ1-4; D uncertain. Trimming took off 8 bases at V and 7 bases at J, with 8 bases between the two ends. Germline V lookup: CDR1 MGHDK, CDR2 SYGVNS. CDR3 length equals 11 residues. The CDR3 loop is CASLYGEKLFF. The CDR3 DNA reads TGTGCCAGCCTATATGGTGAAAAACTGTTTTTT.

This clone was seen a single time. V is TRBV29-1 and J is TRBJ2-1, with 7 bases lining up with TRBD1. CDR1 SQVTM and CDR2 ANQGSEA come from the germline V gene. CDR3 size: 13 residues. V gave up 7 bases and J gave up 7 bases; unmatched junction bases: 10. CDR3 in amino acids: CSGRDRGANEQFF. CDR3 in DNA: TGCAGCGGCCGGGACAGAGGTGCGAATGAGCAGTTCTTC.

V and J are TRBV12-5 and TRBJ2-1; D perhaps matches TRBD2 (6 bases). Germline values: CDR1 LGHNT, CDR2 FRNRAP. This CDR3 comprises 16 residues. V was pared by 2 bases and J by 0 bases, with 11 bases between. The CDR3 coding sequence is TGTGCTAGTGGTTTGTGGGGAGGCAACTCCTACAATGAGCAGTTCTTC. Amino acid sequence: CASGLWGGNSYNEQFF. Full variable domain (remainder filled in from reference TRBV12-5 and TRBJ2-1): DARVTQTPRHKVTEMGQEVTMRCQPILGHNTVFWYRQTMMQGLELLAYFRNRAPLDDSGMPKDRFSAEMPDATLATLKIQPSEPRDSAVYFCASGLWGGNSYNEQFFGPGTRLTVL.

The chain carries TRBV9 and TRBJ2-1; D may be TRBD1 (6 bases). Trimming cost V 0 bases and J 10 bases, with 20 bases left between them. Germline V lookup: CDR1 SGDLS, CDR2 YYNGEE. This CDR3 spans 16 amino acids. The CDR3 sequence is CASSVVPGTSPFEQFF. The CDR3 DNA sequence: TGTGCCAGCAGCGTAGTACCCGGGACAAGCCCTTTCGAGCAGTTCTTC.

V and J are TRBV27 and TRBJ2-1; 14 positions agree with TRBD2. Germline-derived CDR1 and CDR2 are MNHEY and SMNVEV (reference sequence). Germline trimming cut 6 bases from V and 8 bases from J; bases unmatched to any gene: 6. The CDR3 is 15 residues long. This chain's CDR3 is CASSKGLAGVYEQFF. CDR3 coding DNA: TGTGCCAGCAGCAAGGGACTAGCGGGAGTTTATGAGCAGTTCTTC.

The V call is TRBV28, the J call TRBJ2-2, with a tentative D call TRBD1 (5 bases). The CDR3 runs to 17 residues. V gave up 4 bases and J gave up 4 bases, with 19 bases separating them. The germline V gene encodes CDR1 MDHEN and CDR2 SYDVKM. The CDR3 reads CASSYHLRDAPTGELFF. CDR3 bases: TGTGCCAGCAGTTACCACCTCAGGGATGCCCCCACCGGGGAGCTGTTTTTT.